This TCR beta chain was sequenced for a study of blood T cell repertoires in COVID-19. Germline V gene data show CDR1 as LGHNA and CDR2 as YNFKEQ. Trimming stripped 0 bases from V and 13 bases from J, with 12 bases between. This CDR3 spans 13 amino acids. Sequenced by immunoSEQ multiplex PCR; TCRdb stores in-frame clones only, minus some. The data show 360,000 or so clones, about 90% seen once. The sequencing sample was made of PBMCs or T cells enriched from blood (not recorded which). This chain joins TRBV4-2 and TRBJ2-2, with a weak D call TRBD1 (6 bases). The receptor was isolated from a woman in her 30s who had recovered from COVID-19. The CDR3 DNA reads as TGTGCCAGCAGCCAAGATGCGGCCAGGGGGCTGTTTTTT. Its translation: CASSQDAARGLFF.